There are a few counts of the clone carrying this TCR beta chain. Its antigen is unknown. The PCR used 60 Vbeta and 13 Jbeta primers. Using immunoSEQ multiplex PCR, the repertoire was profiled, and TCRdb retains in-frame clones only, with some absent. The table lists around 160,000 clones, around 79% of them singletons. The data were obtained in a study of cytomegalovirus exposure and HLA in healthy donors. Study-wide findings and caveats: Segments of the TCR beta V type were, in most cases, productive about 87% or about 30% of the time in an earlier analysis. The classifier reportedly diagnosed cytomegalovirus status with high sensitivity and specificity.

Germline trimming cut 5 bases from V and 2 bases from J; bases unmatched to any gene: 3. The germline gives CDR1 MNHEY, CDR2 SVGAGI. The length of the CDR3 is 13 residues. The TCR sequence derives from a woman between 40 and 50 years old in good health and CMV-seropositive. The sequenced sample was PBMCs. The V gene is TRBV6-5, the J gene TRBJ2-7, with 7 bases fitting TRBD1. In DNA, the CDR3 is TGTGCCAGCAGTCAGGGACAGCCCTACGAGCAGTACTTC. This translates into CASSQGQPYEQYF.